The T cell receptor (beta chain) under discussion was sequenced for a study of PD-1 blockade in mismatch repair-deficient tumors. This CDR3 contains 16 residues. With 4 bases removed from V and 4 bases from J, the gap between germline ends came to 21 bases. Looked up from germline, CDR1 is SGHNT and CDR2 is YYREEE (reference sequence). Assay: immunoSEQ multiplex PCR; the TCRdb copy retains only in-frame clones and omits some. Of 60,000 to 65,000 clones in the sample, around 88% were seen once. The rearrangement joins TRBV5-4 to TRBJ2-7; maybe TRBD2 (6 bases). Sequencing was performed on peripheral blood, taken 52 weeks after starting pembrolizumab. This TCR was sampled from an adult with mismatch repair-deficient cancer. The DNA of the CDR3 is TGTGCCAGCAGCCCCGCGGGACGAGGAGGAAATTACGAGCAGTACTTC. It specifies CASSPAGRGGNYEQYF.